The 5 T cell receptor beta chains reported below all come from one sample, sequenced in a study of cytomegalovirus exposure and HLA in healthy donors. Vbeta (60) and Jbeta (13) primers were used in the PCR. Measured with immunoSEQ multiplex PCR; TCRdb has only the in-frame clones, and not every one. The sample shows some 120,000 clones, around 84% of them seen only once. The sample comprised PBMCs. The receptors originated from a young man in good health and CMV-seropositive.

The gene calls are TRBV6-5 and TRBJ1-2; 7 positions agree with TRBD1. The CDR3 runs 14 residues. V lost 6 bases and J lost 4; bases outside the gene matches: 8. Germline CDR1 is MNHEY and CDR2 is SVGAGI. The CDR3 protein is CASRYRGGTYGYTF. DNA for the CDR3: TGTGCCAGCAGATACAGGGGCGGCACCTATGGCTACACCTTC.

The rearrangement joins TRBV18 to TRBJ2-6, with 8 bases that match TRBD1. The CDR3 is 16 amino acids. J lost 2 bases, V lost 5 bases, and 5 bases had no gene match. Germline V gene data show CDR1 as KGHSH and CDR2 as LQKENI. The CDR3 DNA reads as TGTGCCAGCTCAGCTCAGGGGGCAACTGGGGCCAACGTCCTGACTTTC. It is translated as CASSAQGATGANVLTF.

This clone has only a few counts. The chain joins TRBV4-1 to TRBJ2-1, with D possibly TRBD2 on 5 matching bases. Trimming pared 1 base from V and 1 base from J, leaving 17 bases between. Germline-derived CDR1 and CDR2 are MGHRA and YSYEKL. CDR3 size: 18 residues. The CDR3 here is CASSQVKGGVLSYNEQFF. CDR3 coding DNA: TGCGCCAGCAGCCAAGTAAAAGGAGGTGTACTTTCCTACAATGAGCAGTTCTTC.

V gene TRBV7-9 combines with J gene TRBJ2-7; 8 bases are shared with TRBD1. Trimming at V came to 1 base and at J to 0 bases, leaving 8 bases not matched to a gene. CDR1 and CDR2 from the germline V gene are SEHNR and FQNEAQ (reference sequence). CDR3 length: 17 residues. CDR3 protein: CASSLVPGQESSYEQYV. CDR3 nucleotides: TGTGCCAGCAGCTTAGTTCCGGGACAGGAGAGCTCCTACGAGCAGTACGTC.

Concerning this clone: The junction and the germline gene differ at one end; a read error may be behind it. V is TRBV19 and J is TRBJ1-2; 10 bases match TRBD1. In germline, CDR1 is LNHDA, CDR2 SQIVND (reference sequence). CDR3 length: 15 amino acids. CDR3 coding DNA: TGTGCCAGTACTATATATGGGGACAGGGGAGACGGCTACACCTTC. This codes for CASTIYGDRGDGYTF. Full variable domain (remainder filled in from reference TRBV19 and TRBJ1-2): DGGITQSPKYLFRKEGQNVTLSCEQNLNHDAMYWYRQDPGQGLRLIYYSQIVNDFQKGDIAEGYSVSREKKESFPLTVTSAQKNPTAFYLCASTIYGDRGDGYTFGSGTRLTVV.